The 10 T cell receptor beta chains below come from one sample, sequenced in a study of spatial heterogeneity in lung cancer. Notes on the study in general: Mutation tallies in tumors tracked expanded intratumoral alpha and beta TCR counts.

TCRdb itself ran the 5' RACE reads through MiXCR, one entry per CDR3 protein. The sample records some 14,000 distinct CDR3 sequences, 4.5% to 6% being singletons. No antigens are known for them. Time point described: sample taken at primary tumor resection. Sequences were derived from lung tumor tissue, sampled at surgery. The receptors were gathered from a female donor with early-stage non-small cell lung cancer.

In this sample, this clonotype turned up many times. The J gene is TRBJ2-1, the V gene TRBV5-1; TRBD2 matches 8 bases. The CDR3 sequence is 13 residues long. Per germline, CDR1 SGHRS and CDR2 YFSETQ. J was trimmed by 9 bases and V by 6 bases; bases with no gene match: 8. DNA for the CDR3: TGCGCCAGCACCTTAGCGGGGTGGAGTGAGCAGTTCTTC. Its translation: CASTLAGWSEQFF.

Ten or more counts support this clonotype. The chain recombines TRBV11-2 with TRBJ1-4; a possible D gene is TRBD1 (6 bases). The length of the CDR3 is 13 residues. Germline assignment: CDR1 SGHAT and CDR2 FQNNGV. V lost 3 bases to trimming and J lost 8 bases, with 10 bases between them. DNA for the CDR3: TGTGCCAGCAGCTTGCAGGGGAGGGAAAAACTGTTTTTT. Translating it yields CASSLQGREKLFF. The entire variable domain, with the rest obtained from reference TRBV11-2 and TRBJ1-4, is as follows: EAGVAQSPRYKIIEKRQSVAFWCNPISGHATLYWYQQILGQGPKLLIQFQNNGVVDDSQLPKDRFSAERLKGVDSTLKIQPAKLEDSAVYLCASSLQGREKLFFGSGTQLSVL.

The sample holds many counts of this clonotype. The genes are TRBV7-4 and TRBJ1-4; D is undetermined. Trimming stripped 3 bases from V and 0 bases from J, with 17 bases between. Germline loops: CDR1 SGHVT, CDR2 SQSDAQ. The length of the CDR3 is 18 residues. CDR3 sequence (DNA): TGTGCCAGCAGCTTTTATACACTCGTCACTGCAACTAATGAAAAACTGTTTTTT. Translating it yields CASSFYTLVTATNEKLFF.

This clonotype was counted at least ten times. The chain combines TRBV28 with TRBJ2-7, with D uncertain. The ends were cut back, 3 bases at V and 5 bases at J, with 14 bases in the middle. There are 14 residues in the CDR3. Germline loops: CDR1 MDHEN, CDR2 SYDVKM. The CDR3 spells CASSLSVWRNEQYF. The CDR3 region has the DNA TGTGCCAGCAGTTTGTCTGTCTGGCGCAACGAGCAGTACTTC.

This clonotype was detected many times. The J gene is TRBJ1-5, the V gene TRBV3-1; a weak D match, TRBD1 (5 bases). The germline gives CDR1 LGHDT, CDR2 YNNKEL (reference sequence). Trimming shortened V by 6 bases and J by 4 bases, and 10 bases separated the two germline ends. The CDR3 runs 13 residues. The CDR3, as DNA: TGTGCCAGCAGTCCCCGGGGGAATCAGCCCCAGCATTTT. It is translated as CASSPRGNQPQHF.

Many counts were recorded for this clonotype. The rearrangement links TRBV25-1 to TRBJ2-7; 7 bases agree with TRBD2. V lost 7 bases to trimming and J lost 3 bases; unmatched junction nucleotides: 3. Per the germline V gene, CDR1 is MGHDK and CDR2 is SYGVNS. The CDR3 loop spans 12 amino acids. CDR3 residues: CASTGGSYEQYF. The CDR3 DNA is TGTGCCAGCACCGGGGGGAGCTACGAGCAGTACTTC.

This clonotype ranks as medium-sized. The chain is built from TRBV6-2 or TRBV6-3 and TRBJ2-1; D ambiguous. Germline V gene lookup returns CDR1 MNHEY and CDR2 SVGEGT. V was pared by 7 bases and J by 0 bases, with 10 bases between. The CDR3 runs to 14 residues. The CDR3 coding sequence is TGTGCCAGCAATCTTCCTTACTCCTACAATGAGCAGTTCTTC. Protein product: CASNLPYSYNEQFF.

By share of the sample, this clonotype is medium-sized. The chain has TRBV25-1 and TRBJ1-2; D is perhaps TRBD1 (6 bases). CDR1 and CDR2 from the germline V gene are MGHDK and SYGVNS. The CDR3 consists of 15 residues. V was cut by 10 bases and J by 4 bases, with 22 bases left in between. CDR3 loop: CATFLGGGVLYGYTF. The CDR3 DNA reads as TGTGCCACTTTCCTAGGGGGGGGCGTACTCTATGGCTACACCTTC.

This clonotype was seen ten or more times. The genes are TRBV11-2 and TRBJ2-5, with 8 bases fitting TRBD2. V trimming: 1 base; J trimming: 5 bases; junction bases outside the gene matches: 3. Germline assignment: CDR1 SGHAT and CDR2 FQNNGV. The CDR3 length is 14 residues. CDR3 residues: CASSLAGLGETQYF. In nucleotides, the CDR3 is TGTGCCAGCAGCTTAGCGGGACTAGGGGAGACCCAGTACTTC.

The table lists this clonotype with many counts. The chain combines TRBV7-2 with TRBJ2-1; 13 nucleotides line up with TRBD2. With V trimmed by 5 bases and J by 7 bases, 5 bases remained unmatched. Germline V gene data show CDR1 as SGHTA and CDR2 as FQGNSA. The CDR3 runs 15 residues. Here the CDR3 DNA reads TGTGCCAGCAGCCTACTAGCGGGGGGGCCAAATGAGCAGTTCTTC. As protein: CASSLLAGGPNEQFF.